The entry that follows covers one T cell receptor (beta chain) sequence. Antigen: not known. Produced via immunoSEQ multiplex PCR; TCRdb's table is partial and in-frame only. Of about 300,000 clones in the sample, 65% to 85% were seen once. The data were taken from a study of cytotoxic CD8 clonotypes in ibrutinib-treated CLL. Study summary: Responses: around 24 partial, 2 complete; after median approximately 67 months, about 15 stayed remitted, around 12 progressed. Response samples were obtained once patients had received a median approximately 11 months of treatment, range 6 to 36. General study findings and limits: Baseline clonality was higher than in age-matched healthy donors and moved in step with circulating CD8+ T-cell counts.

CDR1 SQVTM and CDR2 ANQGSEA come from the germline V gene. The CDR3 runs 17 residues. The V end lost 8 bases, the J end lost 7 bases, and 30 bases lay between the germline ends. Investigators sourced about 2.2 micrograms of genomic DNA from cryopreserved PBMCs for TCR beta libraries. The sequencing used PBMCs, collected at disease progression, from a patient treated with ibrutinib. This TCR derives from a human donor with chronic lymphocytic leukemia. The V and J genes are TRBV29-1 and TRBJ2-1; D possibly corresponds to TRBD2 (10 bases). The chain's CDR3 is CSLLGTGLIAGGNEQFF. The CDR3 DNA reads as TGCAGCCTGCTTGGGACAGGGTTAATAGCGGGAGGTAATGAGCAGTTCTTC.